This T cell receptor beta chain stems from a study of T cell repertoires in ileal Crohn's disease. Germline V gene sequence: CDR1 SGHKS, CDR2 YYEKEE (reference sequence). The CDR3 is made up of 17 amino acids. The V and J ends lost 3 bases and 2 bases respectively, with 18 bases between them. Generated by immunoSEQ multiplex PCR, the TCRdb table keeps only in-frame clones and is missing some. The sample records fewer than 5,500 clones, about 81% being singletons. As concerns this clone: What it recognizes is unknown.

Study outcomes and limitations: Mucosal expansions were suggested to be mainly CD8 T cells.

The clonotype was recovered from an adult with Crohn's disease. Input material: ileal tissue. The V call is TRBV5-5, the J call TRBJ1-3, with a tentative D call TRBD1 (6 bases). CDR3 sequence reads: CASSSRGYGGPGNTIYF. In DNA, the CDR3 is TGTGCCAGCAGCTCGCGGGGGTACGGGGGGCCTGGAAACACCATATATTTT.